This passage covers 5 T cell receptor beta chains from one sample sequenced in a study of blood T cell repertoires in COVID-19. The protocol was immunoSEQ multiplex PCR, while the TCRdb copy is restricted to in-frame clones and leaves out a portion. The repertoire holds 130,000 or so clones, with 80% to 85% as singletons. Source material: PBMCs or T cells enriched from blood (not recorded which). Source of these receptors: a man aged 25 to 40 who had recovered from COVID-19.

The chain combines TRBV27 with TRBJ2-7, with D possibly TRBD2 on 6 matching bases. The CDR3 has 14 residues. V was shortened by 5 bases and J by 5 bases, with 16 bases between the two germline ends. The germline V gene encodes CDR1 MNHEY and CDR2 SMNVEV (reference sequence). CDR3: CASSPSGPLDEQYF. CDR3 nucleotide sequence: TGTGCCAGCAGTCCCAGCGGGCCCCTGGACGAGCAGTACTTC.

The chain has TRBV6-5 and TRBJ1-2; TRBD1 might be the D (6 bases). V lost 7 bases and J lost 8, with 20 bases in between. The CDR3 sequence is 14 residues long. From germline, CDR1 is MNHEY and CDR2 SVGAGI. CDR3 sequence reads: CASKSVQGSYGYTF. The CDR3 coding sequence is TGTGCCAGCAAATCGGTACAGGGCTCCTACGGCTACACCTTC.

A remark on this clone: The same CDR3 can be traced to other DNA sequences in this sample. The V and J genes are TRBV6-4 and TRBJ2-3; 13 nucleotides agree with TRBD2. Germline loops: CDR1 MRHNA, CDR2 SNTAGT. J gave up 1 base and V 2 bases, and 0 bases lay outside the gene matches. The length of the CDR3 is 16 residues. Written as DNA, the CDR3 is TGTGCCAGCAGTGACGGGACTAGCGGGGGCACAGATACGCAGTATTTT. Amino acids: CASSDGTSGGTDTQYF.

On this clone itself: Germline and junction disagree at one end, which may indicate a read error. The rearrangement joins TRBV12-3 or TRBV12-4 to TRBJ1-5; perhaps TRBD1 as D (6 bases). There are 13 residues in the CDR3. The CDR3 coding sequence is TGTGCCAGCAGTTTACTCTCGAAGGGGGTCCAGGATTTT. It codes for CASSLLSKGVQDF.

This sequence joins TRBV18 and TRBJ1-1; TRBD1 is a possible D gene (5 bases). V dropped 0 bases and J dropped 6 bases, with 11 bases sitting between them. Germline V gene lookup returns CDR1 KGHSH and CDR2 LQKENI. This CDR3 is 14 amino acids long. CDR3 protein: CASSPPVIRAEAFF. CDR3 DNA sequence: TGTGCCAGCTCACCACCGGTGATCAGGGCTGAAGCTTTCTTT. Variable domain in full (rest from reference TRBV18 and TRBJ1-1): NAGVMQNPRHLVRRRGQEARLRCSPMKGHSHVYWYRQLPEEGLKFMVYLQKENIIDESGMPKERFSAEFPKEGPSILRIQQVVRGDSAAYFCASSPPVIRAEAFFGQGTRLTVV.